Following are 5 T cell receptor beta chains from one sample sequenced in a study of T cell changes during pregnancy in multiple sclerosis. TCRdb's table, derived via immunoSEQ multiplex PCR, lists solely in-frame clones and lacks some. The sample holds over 30,000 clones, over 85% seen once. The specimen comprised CD8+ T cells from peripheral blood mononuclear cells, sampled in the third trimester of pregnancy. All receptors come from a female donor with multiple sclerosis, enrolled in a pregnancy study.

The chain couples TRBV27 to TRBJ1-5, with a tentative D call TRBD1 (6 bases). Trimming removed 5 bases from V and 9 bases from J, with 17 bases in between. CDR3 length: 14 amino acids. Germline V gives CDR1 MNHEY, CDR2 SMNVEV (reference sequence). CDR3 region: CASSVTSQGRPQHF. CDR3 DNA sequence: TGTGCCAGCAGTGTAACCTCTCAGGGGAGGCCCCAGCATTTT.

The count of this clone is one. The chain links TRBV19 to TRBJ1-5, with TRBD1 matching over 8 bases. Trimming cost V 3 bases and J 6 bases; bases outside gene matches: 10. Germline V gene data show CDR1 as LNHDA and CDR2 as SQIVND (reference sequence). CDR3 size: 16 residues. The CDR3 loop is CASSIGPGGWSQPQHF. The CDR3 DNA reads as TGTGCCAGTAGTATTGGTCCAGGGGGCTGGAGTCAGCCCCAGCATTTT.

The chain uses TRBV2 and TRBJ1-3, with D hard to call. The CDR3 spans 15 residues. Germline loops: CDR1 SNHLY, CDR2 FYNNEI. V was pared by 6 bases and J by 4 bases, with 16 bases between. CDR3 amino acids: CASRRPAGTGNTIYF. For the CDR3, the DNA is TGTGCCAGCAGAAGACCAGCAGGTACAGGAAACACCATATATTTT. The complete variable domain, with remaining parts taken from reference TRBV2 and TRBJ1-3, reads EPEVTQTPSHQVTQMGQEVILRCVPISNHLYFYWYRQILGQKVEFLVSFYNNEISEKSEIFDDQFSVERPDGSNFTLKIRSTKLEDSAMYFCASRRPAGTGNTIYFGEGSWLTVV.

The chain carries TRBV2 and TRBJ2-3; 7 nucleotides match TRBD1. The germline CDR1 and CDR2 sequences are SNHLY and FYNNEI. Germline trimming cut 11 bases from V and 0 bases from J; bases unmatched to any gene: 5. The CDR3 has 13 amino acids. The CDR3 DNA is TGTGCCGACAGGGCCCAAAGCACAGATACGCAGTATTTT. This sequence encodes CADRAQSTDTQYF.

The V call is TRBV30, the J call TRBJ2-4; D is ambiguous. Germline V CDR1 and CDR2: GTSNPN, SVGIG (reference sequence). V dropped 2 bases and J dropped 0 bases, with 8 bases sitting between them. CDR3 length equals 14 residues. CDR3 sequence reads: CAWSNFGAKNIQYF. DNA for the CDR3: TGTGCCTGGAGTAACTTTGGAGCCAAAAACATTCAGTACTTC.